This T cell receptor (beta chain) was sequenced for a study of T cell responses to AZD1222 COVID-19 vaccine (dated by TCRdb to the early 2020s). For the wider study: AZD1222 recipients given second doses at about 4 weeks or at about 12 weeks were pooled, since spike-specific TCR depth and breadth were not found to differ between the two schedules. Enrollment into the trials was organized by age into subgroups of 18-55, 56-69 and 70-plus years, and those subgroups contained roughly 150, 30 and 60 TCR-sequenced participants, respectively. TCR sequencing covered 230 to 250 trial participants: about 210 given two doses of AZD1222 and about 26 given two doses of MenACWY control vaccine.

Study-level results and caveats: Conclusions about previously exposed vaccinees were limited because only six AZD1222 recipients were SARS-CoV-2 seropositive at baseline. Because no samples from the day 14 peak response were available, repertoires could be characterized only after the peak T cell response. Nearly half of unique spike-specific TCRs reportedly recognized epitopes outside regions mutated in the B.1.351 and B.1.1.7 variants. Participants were mostly white British, with more females than males. The authors suggested clonal diversity may have been underestimated. CD4 TCRs associated with the vaccine covered the entire spike protein, and the dominant responses were in regions 160-218 and 743-854. In the small 56-69-year group, the increase in depth fell short of significance, most likely because of low power. After two AZD1222 doses, spike-specific TCR breadth and depth were significantly higher than at day 0 and than in MenACWY recipients.

The CDR3 runs 18 amino acids, cysteine and phenylalanine included. Of all the DNA, just the CDR3 is kept, 54 bases in frame from base 1. CDR1 MNHEY and CDR2 SVGEGT were looked up in the germline V gene. The junction shows trimming of 1 base on V and 4 bases on J, and the gene matches do not reach 15 bases of it. The CDR3 regions of human TCRbeta chains were analyzed by immunosequencing. The authors' pipeline ran thus. Repertoire TCRs were matched against a reference library of SARS-CoV-2-specific TCRs generated with the MIRA antigen-specificity platform. Breadth was defined as the fraction of unique TCRs that were SARS-CoV-2-associated. Depth was defined as the fraction of total T cells that were SARS-CoV-2-associated. Using the MIRA data, each spike-specific TCR was assigned both to the spike region to which the TCR was reactive and to a CD4 or CD8 class. Log10-transformed breadth and depth values were compared by one-way ANOVA with Sidak's multiple comparisons tests. Held by TCRdb, this immuneACCESS table contains in-frame sequences only and omits some clones. Under half of the omission traces to an unresolved V gene where checked; the cause of the rest is unknown. V and J calls and clone size are those listed in that table; D and trimming were worked out from the DNA. Within this sample are around 100,000 clones, with more than 75% of them counted one time only. In total, the top ten clones hold roughly 15% of the sample.

Comment on this clone: Its antigen has not been determined. No much larger clone is present one base from it, and per-base qualities are unavailable.

The label giving this sample's time point can be read as: baseline before first vaccination. Vaccinee samples came from UK trials COV001 and COV002, including a single-blind randomized controlled phase 2/3 trial of AZD1222 (ChAdOx1 nCoV-19) in healthy adults. For TCRbeta chain sequencing, PBMC samples were collected from trial participants at day 0 and at day 28 after the second dose. The chain is assembled from TRBV6-2 or TRBV6-3 and TRBJ1-1, with 7 central nucleotides matching TRBD1. The source was peripheral blood, collected on day 0 of AZD1222 vaccination. The clonotype was recovered from an adult in good health. DNA sequence: TGTGCCAGCAGTTACTATAGACAGGGCTTGGAGCGTGGCACTGAAGCTTTCTTT. Translation gives CASSYYRQGLERGTEAFF.